This T cell receptor (beta chain) was recorded in a study of naive and memory T cell subsets. Whole-study results and caveats: Naive and memory repertoire findings lacked a ground truth for validation.

The beta constant-region primer was an equimolar mix of two oligonucleotides covering TRBC1 and TRBC2. TCRdb itself ran the UMI-ligation and nested PCR reads through MiXCR, one entry per CDR3 protein. The repertoire holds 75,000 to 85,000 distinct CDR3 sequences, 10% to 15% seen once, with 0.75% to 1% in the top ten. Alpha and beta libraries were amplified separately from the second PCR onward. The CDR3 is 13 amino acids. The ends were cut back, 10 bases at V and 4 bases at J, with 16 bases in the middle. CDR1 SGHTA and CDR2 FQGNSA come from the germline V gene. Regarding this clonotype: Its specificity is not known.

The V gene is TRBV7-2, the J gene TRBJ1-1, with D possibly being TRBD1 (6 bases). Input material: central memory CD4+ T cells from blood. This receptor was obtained from a human donor in good health. The chain's CDR3 is CATNGGLRTEAFF. CDR3 bases: TGTGCCACCAACGGGGGGCTCCGCACTGAAGCTTTCTTT.